This T cell receptor (beta chain) is drawn from a study of cytotoxic CD8 clonotypes in ibrutinib-treated CLL. Study outcomes and limitations: Public clonotypes, found uncommonly, either contracted or stayed stable on treatment. Higher clonality was seen at ibrutinib response and a return toward baseline at progression. Measured clonality at baseline was greater than in age-matched healthy donors and tracked with circulating CD8+ T-cell counts.

Remarks on this clone: Its target is not known.

Some clones are missing from TCRdb's copy, which holds only in-frame ones; the method was immunoSEQ multiplex PCR. This table has hundreds of thousands of clones, around four fifths appearing once. Germline loops: CDR1 MGHDK, CDR2 SYGVNS. The CDR3 extends over 13 amino acids. Between the trimmed V and J ends, which lost 3 bases and 10 bases, there was a span of 13 bases. V is TRBV25-1 and J is TRBJ2-1; weak D call: TRBD2 (6 bases). This sequence was found in a human donor with chronic lymphocytic leukemia. The material was PBMCs, obtained before ibrutinib treatment. The CDR3 protein is CASSDSGVLEQFF. The CDR3 coding sequence is TGTGCCAGCAGTGATTCGGGAGTATTGGAGCAGTTCTTC.